Listed here are 10 T cell receptor beta chains from one sample, sequenced in a study of T cells in Graves' hyperthyroidism and ophthalmopathy. From RNA transcripts, TCR beta CDR3 regions were amplified. A set of HTBI primers served as the primers for a first-round RT-PCR of the TCR CDR3. MiXCR, applied by TCRdb to the multiplex PCR reads, yields one record per CDR3 protein. There are under 300,000 distinct CDR3 sequences in the sample; less than 30% occur only once, and roughly a quarter lies in the top ten. Sequencing was done on a sample of blood. All receptors come from a man in his forties or fifties with Graves' hyperthyroidism that later progressed to Graves' ophthalmopathy.

This clonotype showed up many times. The chain uses TRBV27 and TRBJ2-7, with D perhaps being TRBD1 or TRBD2 (5 bases each). The V end was cut by 7 bases, the J end by 3 bases, with 13 bases between. The CDR3 has 13 amino acids. Germline V gene data show CDR1 as MNHEY and CDR2 as SMNVEV (reference sequence). CDR3 amino acids: CASTWGYGYEQYF. CDR3 bases: TGTGCCAGCACGTGGGGGTATGGCTACGAGCAGTACTTC.

The rearrangement joins TRBV6-2 or TRBV6-3 to TRBJ1-6, with 9 bases identical to TRBD1. With V trimmed by 6 bases and J by 9 bases, 9 bases remained unmatched. The CDR3 consists of 15 residues. Per germline, CDR1 MNHEY and CDR2 SVGEGT. CDR3 DNA sequence: TGTGCCAGCAGCTCAACCGGGACAGGGAGTTCACCCCTCCACTTT. Protein product: CASSSTGTGSSPLHF.

Details on this clonotype: Just one base apart from a much larger clone, this may be a read error. The rearrangement links TRBV10-3 to TRBJ2-4; D unresolved. Trimming cost V 5 bases and J 0 bases, with 8 bases left between them. CDR3 size: 14 residues. Germline V gene lookup returns CDR1 ENHRY and CDR2 SYGVKD. This CDR3 is CAISFDLAKNIQYF. CDR3 nucleotide sequence: TGTGCCATCAGTTTCGATCTAGCCAAAAACATTCAGTACTTC.

This clonotype was counted at least ten times. The gene calls are TRBV28 and TRBJ2-7; D perhaps matches TRBD1 (5 bases). The CDR3 is made up of 13 amino acids. V lost 4 bases, J lost 3 bases, and 10 bases lay in between. The germline V gene encodes CDR1 MDHEN and CDR2 SYDVKM. The CDR3 here is CASSSPGYYEQYF. The CDR3 nucleotides are TGTGCCAGCAGTTCCCCAGGGTACTACGAGCAGTACTTC.

This clonotype was detected many times. This chain uses TRBV12-5 with TRBJ2-4; perhaps TRBD1 as D (6 bases). The V gene's germline CDR1 is LGHNT and CDR2 FRNRAP. Trimming stripped 5 bases from V and 0 bases from J, with 20 bases between. The CDR3 extends over 18 amino acids. Here the CDR3 reads CASGPYSGRGLAKNIQYF. Here the CDR3 DNA reads TGTGCTAGTGGTCCCTATTCAGGCAGGGGCTTAGCCAAAAACATTCAGTACTTC.

This chain connects TRBV6-2 or TRBV6-3 to TRBJ1-1; possible D gene TRBD1, 5 bases. There are 14 residues in the CDR3. Germline lookup yields CDR1 MNHEY and CDR2 SVGEGT. With 2 bases removed from V and 0 bases from J, the gap between germline ends came to 7 bases. The CDR3 spells CASSYDRLNTEAFF. The CDR3 region has the DNA TGTGCCAGCAGTTACGACAGATTGAACACTGAAGCTTTCTTT.

This chain uses TRBV28 with TRBJ2-7; D uncertain. V was cut by 3 bases and J by 12 bases, with 18 bases left in between. Germline-derived CDR1 and CDR2 are MDHEN and SYDVKM. This CDR3 comprises 13 residues. The CDR3 reads CASSFGSDFERYF. The CDR3 DNA follows: TGTGCCAGCAGTTTTGGCAGCGATTTCGAACGGTACTTC.

The chain couples TRBV6-1 to TRBJ1-3; 9 bases are a match to TRBD1. CDR1 MNHNS and CDR2 SASEGT come from the germline V gene. The ends lost 8 bases at V and 3 bases at J; junction bases unmatched: 8. CDR3 length: 15 residues. This CDR3 is CASEGQGGRGNTIYF. CDR3 coding DNA: TGTGCCAGCGAGGGACAGGGTGGGCGTGGAAACACCATATATTTT.

This clonotype was counted ten times or more. The chain carries TRBV9 and TRBJ1-1; no reliable D call. Germline-derived CDR1 and CDR2 are SGDLS and YYNGEE. Trimming took 0 bases from V and 0 from J, leaving 6 bases between them. This CDR3 region has 14 residues. CDR3: CASSVGNMNTEAFF. Here the CDR3 DNA reads TGTGCCAGCAGCGTAGGAAACATGAACACTGAAGCTTTCTTT.

This clonotype was picked up many times. V usage is TRBV5-6 and J usage is TRBJ1-2, with D possibly TRBD1 on 6 matching bases. V shed 4 bases and J shed 7 bases, with 17 bases lying between them. The germline gives CDR1 SGHDT, CDR2 YYEEEE. This CDR3 has 14 amino acids. Here the CDR3 DNA reads TGTGCCAGCAGCGCCAGGGACAATGTTCTTGGCTACACCTTC. This sequence encodes CASSARDNVLGYTF. Combining the CDR3 with reference TRBV5-6 and TRBJ1-2 gives the whole variable domain DAGVTQSPTHLIKTRGQQVTLRCSPKSGHDTVSWYQQALGQGPQFIFQYYEEEERQRGNFPDRFSGHQFPNYSSELNVNALLLGDSALYLCASSARDNVLGYTFGSGTRLTVV.